The clone carrying this T cell receptor beta chain was detected only once. This record comes from a study of shared clonotypes between healthy human individuals. CD45RO-negative, CCR7-selected cells formed the naive CD8 fraction, which excluded terminally differentiated effector memory CD45RA+ cells. Using immunoSEQ multiplex PCR, the repertoire was profiled, and TCRdb retains in-frame clones only, with some absent. The sample lists roughly 1,800,000 clones, over 85% seen once, with approximately 1% in the top ten. This CDR3 has 14 amino acids. V shed 2 bases and J shed 1 base, with 8 bases lying between them. Germline CDR1 MNHNY, CDR2 SVGAGI (reference sequence).

The TCR was taken from a man younger than 30 in good health. The source material was naive CD8+ T cells sorted from blood. This sequence joins TRBV6-6 and TRBJ1-1; perhaps TRBD1 as D (6 bases). This chain's CDR3 is CASSYRGENTEAFF. The CDR3 bases are TGTGCCAGCAGTTACAGGGGGGAGAACACTGAAGCTTTCTTT.